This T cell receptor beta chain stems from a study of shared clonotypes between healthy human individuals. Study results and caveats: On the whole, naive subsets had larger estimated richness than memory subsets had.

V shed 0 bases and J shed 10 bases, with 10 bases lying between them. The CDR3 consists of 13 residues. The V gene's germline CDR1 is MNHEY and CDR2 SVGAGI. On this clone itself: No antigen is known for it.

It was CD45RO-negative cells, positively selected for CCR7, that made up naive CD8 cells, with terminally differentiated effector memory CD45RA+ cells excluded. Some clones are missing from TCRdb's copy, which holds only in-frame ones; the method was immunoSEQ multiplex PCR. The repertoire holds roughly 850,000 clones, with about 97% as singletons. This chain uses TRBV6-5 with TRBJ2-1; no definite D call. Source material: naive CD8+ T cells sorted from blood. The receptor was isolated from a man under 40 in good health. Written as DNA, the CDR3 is TGTGCCAGCAGTTACTCGATAGTGGGAGAGCAGTTCTTC. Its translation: CASSYSIVGEQFF.